This note documents a single T cell receptor beta chain sequence. The germline gives CDR1 SNHLY, CDR2 FYNNEI. CDR3 length: 14 residues. The V gene end was trimmed by 9 bases and the J gene end by 8 bases; junction bases not matched to a gene: 9. The data belong to a study of blood T cell repertoires in COVID-19. Study background: The cDNA or gDNA used as material had been derived from T cells, B-cell-depleted T cells, or PBMCs.

Authors' data handling: Reference gene primer amplification gave estimated nucleated cell counts. Repertoires were generated with immunoSEQ multiplex PCR, while TCRdb's copy carries only in-frame clones and drops some. The D gene and trimming were derived from the DNA, and the V and J assignments and clone size from that table. Among 60,000 to 70,000 clones listed, roughly four fifths were seen once. The TCR sequence derives from a human donor in a cohort sampled during active COVID-19. The rearrangement links TRBV2 to TRBJ1-4, with TRBD1 identical over 10 bases. Sample: peripheral blood. CDR3 sequence (DNA): TGTGCCAGTTCCGGGACAGGGGAAATAGAAAAACTGTTTTTT. Amino acids: CASSGTGEIEKLFF. Variable domain in full (rest from reference TRBV2 and TRBJ1-4): EPEVTQTPSHQVTQMGQEVILRCVPISNHLYFYWYRQILGQKVEFLVSFYNNEISEKSEIFDDQFSVERPDGSNFTLKIRSTKLEDSAMYFCASSGTGEIEKLFFGSGTQLSVL.